The TCR beta chain described here comes from a study of T-cell memory formation after mild COVID-19. Study background: Each donor largely had its own TCR clusters. Findings and caveats of the study: Clones shrinking between day 15 and 85 showed a balanced CD4/CD8 split, and those that grew later tilted toward CD4+.

TCRdb re-called the 5' RACE reads through MiXCR, storing one row per CDR3 protein. The repertoire holds about 84,000 distinct CDR3 sequences, about 14% seen once, with 25% to 35% in the top ten. The CDR3 is 16 amino acids. The germline V gene encodes CDR1 MNHEY and CDR2 SMNVEV (reference sequence). Germline trimming cut 6 bases from V and 3 bases from J; bases unmatched to any gene: 13. On this clonotype: Antigen unknown.

This receptor was taken from an adult woman who had mild COVID-19 (a few samples of this study predate the infection). Cell type and time point are not known. The rearrangement uses TRBV27 and TRBJ2-7; 8 bases line up with TRBD1. The sequenced material came from PBMCs or a T cell subset sorted from them (not recorded which). The CDR3 region has the DNA TGTGCCAGCAGAAGTTACCTCGGACAGGGAAACTACGAGCAGTACTTC. It yields the protein CASRSYLGQGNYEQYF.